The rows below give T cell receptor beta chains drawn from one sample of a study of beta chain features in type 1 diabetes. The assay was immunoSEQ multiplex PCR, and TCRdb's table has in-frame clones only and misses some. The sample consists of fewer than 650,000 clones, around 15% of them appearing once. Sequenced sample: naive CD4+ T cells from blood. These TCRs come from a man between 18 and 35 years old in good health. The CDR3 runs from the conserved cysteine through the conserved F or W. The D gene is left open where the match is weak. A clone size is listed for some rows: how often the clone was seen (once, few, many), or a class if it is expanded.

TRBV7-9	NA	TRBJ1-5	NA	CASSLEGFSNQPQHF	TGTGCCAGCAGCTTAGAGGGCTTCTCCAATCAGCCCCAGCATTTT
TRBV5-1	TRBD1	TRBJ1-2	NA	CASSLGGTAYGYTF	TGCGCCAGCAGCTTGGGAGGGACAGCATATGGCTACACCTTC
TRBV10-3	NA	TRBJ2-7	NA	CAIRGAARDYEQYF	TGTGCCATCAGGGGAGCGGCCCGGGATTACGAGCAGTACTTC
TRBV7-3	TRBD2	TRBJ2-5	few	CASSDLGLAGGGETQYF	TGTGCCAGCAGCGATCTCGGACTAGCGGGAGGAGGCGAGACCCAGTACTTC
TRBV11-2	NA	TRBJ1-3	few	CASSPQHTGFSGNTIYF	TGTGCCAGCAGCCCACAGCATACAGGATTCTCTGGAAACACCATATATTTT
TRBV10-3	NA	TRBJ1-5	few	CAISGGVRQPQHF	TGTGCCATCAGTGGGGGGGTTCGGCAGCCCCAGCATTTT
TRBV15	NA	TRBJ1-2	NA	CATSRAGRHYGYTF	TGTGCCACCAGCAGAGCAGGGAGGCACTATGGCTACACCTTC
TRBV14	NA	TRBJ1-6	few	CASSQKESPLHF	TGTGCCAGCAGCCAGAAAGAGTCACCCCTCCACTTT
TRBV7-2	NA	TRBJ1-4	NA	CASSQTPGQTEKLFF	TGTGCCAGCAGCCAAACTCCAGGGCAGACTGAAAAACTGTTTTTT
TRBV9	NA	TRBJ2-1	NA	CASSRDYNEQFF	TGTGCCAGCAGCCGAGATTACAATGAGCAGTTCTTC
TRBV7-9	NA	TRBJ2-7	few	CASSLSNTGPYF	TGTGCCAGCAGCCTATCAAACACGGGTCCGTACTTC
TRBV5-1	NA	TRBJ2-3	NA	CASTSGGTDTQYF	TGCGCCAGCACCTCGGGGGGCACAGATACGCAGTATTTT
TRBV7-2	TRBD2	TRBJ2-1	few	CASSSPPRTSGGSCNEQFF	TGTGCCAGCAGCTCGCCCCCCCGGACTAGCGGGGGGTCTTGTAATGAGCAGTTCTTC
TRBV11-2	NA	TRBJ1-1	NA	CASSPWSGHSKNTEAFF	TGTGCCAGCAGCCCTTGGAGTGGACATTCAAAGAACACTGAAGCTTTCTTT
TRBV7-9	TRBD1	TRBJ2-7	NA	CASSPRTGNYEQYF	TGTGCCAGCAGCCCGAGGACAGGGAACTACGAGCAGTACTTC
TRBV27	TRBD1	TRBJ2-4	NA	CASSLALQGPGYIQYF	TGTGCCAGCAGTTTGGCTCTACAGGGGCCGGGCTACATTCAGTACTTC
TRBV19	TRBD2	TRBJ2-7	NA	CASSMRAGEAWYEQYF	TGTGCCAGTAGTATGAGGGCGGGGGAAGCGTGGTACGAGCAGTACTTC
TRBV7-2	TRBD2	TRBJ2-7	NA	CASSPSKASGDSYEQYF	TGTGCCAGCAGCCCTTCGAAGGCTAGCGGGGACTCCTACGAGCAGTACTTC
TRBV18	NA	TRBJ1-1	NA	CASSSSVNTEAFF	TGTGCCAGCTCAAGCTCGGTGAACACTGAAGCTTTCTTT
TRBV15	TRBD2	TRBJ2-7	NA	CATSRGREGEQYF	TGTGCCACCAGCAGAGGCAGGGAGGGCGAGCAGTACTTC
TRBV5-4	TRBD1	TRBJ1-2	NA	CASSWAGGLGYGYTF	TGTGCCAGCAGCTGGGCAGGGGGTCTCGGCTATGGCTACACCTTC
TRBV7-2	TRBD2	TRBJ2-5	NA	CASSRLAEETQYF	TGTGCCAGCAGCCGACTAGCGGAGGAGACCCAGTACTTC
TRBV6-6	TRBD1	TRBJ2-7	NA	CASRPGTATYEQYF	TGTGCCAGCAGGCCCGGGACAGCGACCTACGAGCAGTACTTC
TRBV29-1	NA	TRBJ1-4	NA	CSVEAEGTNEKLFF	TGCAGCGTTGAAGCAGAAGGGACTAATGAAAAACTGTTTTTT
TRBV28	NA	TRBJ1-5	NA	CASKGGNQPQHF	TGTGCCAGCAAGGGGGGGAATCAGCCCCAGCATTTT
TRBV5-6	TRBD2	TRBJ2-1	NA	CASSLGLAGDEQFF	TGTGCCAGCAGCTTGGGACTAGCGGGCGATGAGCAGTTCTTC
TRBV9	NA	TRBJ2-2	NA	CASSVEAGGYGELFF	TGTGCCAGCAGCGTAGAGGCGGGCGGTTACGGGGAGCTGTTTTTT
TRBV29-1	TRBD1	TRBJ2-7	NA	CSVETDRAIFVINEQYF	TGCAGCGTTGAGACGGACAGGGCAATATTTGTTATTAACGAGCAGTACTTC
TRBV5-6	TRBD2	TRBJ2-3	few	CASSWAAGGLRTTDTQYF	TGTGCCAGCAGCTGGGCAGCGGGGGGTCTTCGAACCACAGATACGCAGTATTTT
TRBV5-4	NA	TRBJ1-2	NA	CASRGRQGGNYGYTF	TGTGCCAGCAGAGGACGACAAGGAGGGAACTATGGCTACACCTTC
TRBV28	NA	TRBJ2-1	few	CASSTWARSSYNEQFF	TGTGCCAGCAGCACCTGGGCTAGGAGCTCCTACAATGAGCAGTTCTTC
TRBV7-9	NA	TRBJ2-5	few	CASSRRTTAYQETQYF	TGTGCCAGCAGCCGCAGGACTACAGCGTACCAAGAGACCCAGTACTTC
TRBV11-2	NA	TRBJ1-1	few	CASSLVRGLNTEAFF	TGTGCCAGCAGCTTAGTTCGCGGGCTGAACACTGAAGCTTTCTTT
TRBV14	NA	TRBJ2-6	few	CASSQVSGAPYGANVLTF	TGTGCCAGCAGCCAAGTCTCAGGGGCGCCGTACGGGGCCAACGTCCTGACTTTC
TRBV7-9	NA	TRBJ1-5	few	CASSLAWADNQPQHF	TGTGCCAGCAGCTTAGCCTGGGCAGACAATCAGCCCCAGCATTTT
TRBV9	TRBD1	TRBJ2-7	few	CASSAGQGRGEQYF	TGTGCCAGCAGCGCCGGACAGGGGCGAGGCGAGCAGTACTTC
TRBV5-1	NA	TRBJ2-1	NA	CASSLDPPTEYNEQFF	TGCGCCAGCAGCCTGGACCCTCCCACAGAGTACAATGAGCAGTTCTTC
TRBV7-9	NA	TRBJ2-7	few	CASSLAAGAAWEQYF	TGTGCCAGCAGCTTAGCGGCGGGGGCGGCGTGGGAGCAGTACTTC
TRBV6-1	NA	TRBJ2-7	few	CASRVRGYEQYF	TGTGCCAGCAGGGTGAGGGGCTACGAGCAGTACTTC
TRBV4-3	NA	TRBJ2-1	few	CASSQESGGTAAYNEQFF	TGCGCCAGCAGCCAAGAATCCGGAGGGACAGCCGCTTACAATGAGCAGTTCTTC
TRBV27	NA	TRBJ2-2	NA	CASANGGNTGELFF	TGTGCCAGCGCCAATGGGGGGAACACCGGGGAGCTGTTTTTT
TRBV28	NA	TRBJ2-2	few	CASTHSRVYTGELFF	TGTGCCAGCACCCATTCTAGGGTTTACACCGGGGAGCTGTTTTTT
TRBV28	TRBD1	TRBJ2-5	few	CAARDRGGEETQYF	TGTGCCGCTAGAGACAGGGGTGGAGAAGAGACCCAGTACTTC
TRBV6-6	NA	TRBJ2-2	NA	CASSLPPNTGELFF	TGTGCCAGCAGCCTCCCTCCGAACACCGGGGAGCTGTTTTTT
TRBV30	TRBD1	TRBJ1-5	few	CASQKGAGQPQHF	TGTGCCTCTCAAAAGGGGGCGGGACAGCCCCAGCATTTT
TRBV30	TRBD1	TRBJ2-4	NA	CAWSPWDRGIRDIQYF	TGTGCCTGGAGTCCTTGGGACAGGGGGATTAGGGACATTCAGTACTTC
TRBV5-6	TRBD1	TRBJ2-4	NA	CASSTRGQKNIQYF	TGTGCCAGCAGCACTCGGGGACAGAAAAACATTCAGTACTTC
TRBV11-3	TRBD1	TRBJ2-1	NA	CASSSSGTVDNEQFF	TGTGCCAGCAGCTCCTCCGGGACAGTCGACAATGAGCAGTTCTTC
TRBV10-3	TRBD1	TRBJ2-5	few	CAISEIDRDTKETQYF	TGTGCCATCAGTGAGATCGACAGGGACACCAAAGAGACCCAGTACTTC
TRBV19	TRBD1	TRBJ2-5	NA	CASRLTGEETQYF	TGTGCCAGTCGCCTTACAGGGGAAGAGACCCAGTACTTC
TRBV10-3	TRBD2	TRBJ2-7	few	CAIGLAGTYEQYF	TGTGCCATCGGACTAGCTGGAACCTACGAGCAGTACTTC
TRBV29-1	NA	TRBJ1-2	few	CSVEVRAENHYGYTF	TGCAGCGTTGAAGTCCGGGCAGAGAATCACTATGGCTACACCTTC
TRBV7-6	NA	TRBJ2-3	few	CASSPTGYTDTQYF	TGTGCCAGCAGCCCTACAGGATACACAGATACGCAGTATTTT